This T cell receptor beta chain was retrieved from a study of T cells in Graves' hyperthyroidism and ophthalmopathy. Not enrolled were patients with uncontrolled infection, other autoimmune disease, pregnancy or lactation. V was pared by 0 bases and J by 5 bases, with 8 bases between. Per germline, CDR1 LNHDA and CDR2 SQIVND (reference sequence). This CDR3 region has 15 residues. Only a few counts were recorded for this clonotype. TCR beta CDR3 regions were amplified from RNA. HTBI primers drove first-round RT-PCR of the TCR CDR3. A single record per CDR3 protein comes from TCRdb applying MiXCR to the multiplex PCR reads. Of roughly 710,000 distinct CDR3 sequences detected, around 40% appear once; the ten largest clones hold about a third.

This sequence originates from a woman between 40 and 50 years old with Graves' hyperthyroidism. The chain carries TRBV19 and TRBJ1-6; maybe TRBD1 (5 bases). Sequenced material: blood. DNA of the CDR3: TGTGCCAGTAGTATAGATTGGGGGGATAATTCACCCCTCCACTTT. Its protein product is CASSIDWGDNSPLHF. Full variable domain (rest looked up from reference TRBV19 and TRBJ1-6): DGGITQSPKYLFRKEGQNVTLSCEQNLNHDAMYWYRQDPGQGLRLIYYSQIVNDFQKGDIAEGYSVSREKKESFPLTVTSAQKNPTAFYLCASSIDWGDNSPLHFGNGTRLTVT.